The entry that follows covers one T cell receptor (beta chain) sequence. Its antigen is unidentified. There was relapse after autologous stem cell transplantation in every patient, and there was variation in brentuximab vedotin exposure. CDR3 length equals 13 residues. Germline V gene sequence: CDR1 MNHEY, CDR2 SVGAGI. V was shortened by 3 bases and J by 5 bases, with 8 bases between the two germline ends. The entry originates in a study of PD-1 blockade in classical Hodgkin lymphoma. Study conclusions and caveats: Prior to therapy, complete responders displayed diversity much like that of newly diagnosed patients. Relative to healthy donors, newly diagnosed patients reportedly had lower baseline TCR diversity, which was reported as lower still in relapsed/refractory patients.

Clones were read by immunoSEQ multiplex PCR, and TCRdb kept only the in-frame ones, dropping some. Here the sample spans tens of thousands of clones, 89% being singletons. This clonotype originated in a human donor with classical Hodgkin lymphoma. The sequenced sample was peripheral blood mononuclear cells (PBMCs), obtained before the second cycle of nivolumab. The V gene is TRBV6-5, the J gene TRBJ2-1, with D unclear. The CDR3 bases are TGTGCCAGCAGTTATGGGCCTGACAATGAGCAGTTCTTC. Protein: CASSYGPDNEQFF.